The sequence of this T cell receptor (beta chain) was determined in a study of T cell repertoires in cytomegalovirus infection. Study background: The public TCR beta signatures pointed to both CMV infection and matching HLA type.

Broader study findings: The cumulative frequency of public TCR beta families distinguished individuals who carried CMV together with the relevant HLA. The ex vivo response was dominated by HLA-C-restricted CMV-specific TCR beta clonotypes.

A single record per CDR3 protein comes from TCRdb applying MiXCR to the reads. The sample shows about half a million distinct CDR3 sequences, 25% to 35% of them seen only once. A note on this clonotype: Its target is not known.

Here the sequenced sample was cultured PBMCs, taken from culture after CMV antigen stimulation. The receptor was derived from a human donor in good health (CMV status not recorded). Some clones in this sample may be carry-over from other donors' samples.

CDR3 DNA: TGTGCCAGCAGCTTATCCGGAGGGGGATGGACTAGCGGATTGAAGACCCAGTACTTC. Its translation is CASSLSGGGWTSGLKTQYF. V gene TRBV7-2 combines with J gene TRBJ2-5; TRBD2 matches 10 bases. The germline gives CDR1 SGHTA, CDR2 FQGNSA. There are 19 residues in the CDR3. Trimming at V came to 2 bases and at J to 6 bases, leaving 18 bases not matched to a gene.